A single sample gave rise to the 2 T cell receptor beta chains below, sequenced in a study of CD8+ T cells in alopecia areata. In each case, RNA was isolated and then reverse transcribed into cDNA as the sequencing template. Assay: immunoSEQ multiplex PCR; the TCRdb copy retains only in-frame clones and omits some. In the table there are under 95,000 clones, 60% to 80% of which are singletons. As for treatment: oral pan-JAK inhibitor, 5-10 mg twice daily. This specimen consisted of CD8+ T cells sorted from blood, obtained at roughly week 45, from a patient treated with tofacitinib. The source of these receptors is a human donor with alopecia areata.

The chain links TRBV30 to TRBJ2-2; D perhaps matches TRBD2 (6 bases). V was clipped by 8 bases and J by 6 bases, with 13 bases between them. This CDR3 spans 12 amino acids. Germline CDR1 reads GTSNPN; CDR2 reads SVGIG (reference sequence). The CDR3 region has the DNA TGTGCCCTCAACCCGGGGGCCGGGGAGCTGTTTTTT. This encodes CALNPGAGELFF.

CDR3 nucleotide sequence: TGCAGCGTTAGGGTGACGGACCCAAGGGACTATGGCTACACCTTC. This codes for CSVRVTDPRDYGYTF. The J gene is TRBJ1-2, the V gene TRBV29-1; D gene unclear. V shed 5 bases and J shed 3 bases, with 19 bases lying between them. The length of the CDR3 is 15 residues. CDR1 and CDR2 from the germline V gene are SQVTM and ANQGSEA.